This T cell receptor beta chain emerged from a study of blood T cell repertoires in COVID-19. Authors' analysis steps: Quantification of nucleated cells was approximated via reference gene primer amplification. Produced via immunoSEQ multiplex PCR; TCRdb's table is partial and in-frame only. The V and J calls and the clone size are those of that table, but D and trimming were determined from the DNA. Here the sample spans 84,000 or so clones, roughly 80% being singletons. Trimming cost V 3 bases and J 0 bases, with 8 bases left between them. The germline V gene has CDR1 SGHTA and CDR2 FQGNSA. CDR3 length equals 14 residues.

The origin of this receptor is an elderly woman with acute or convalescent COVID-19. The V gene is TRBV7-2, the J gene TRBJ1-1; D remains ambiguous. Sequencing was carried out using peripheral blood. The CDR3 DNA reads as TGTGCCAGCAGCTTCCCGGGGATGAACACTGAAGCTTTCTTT. Translating it yields CASSFPGMNTEAFF.